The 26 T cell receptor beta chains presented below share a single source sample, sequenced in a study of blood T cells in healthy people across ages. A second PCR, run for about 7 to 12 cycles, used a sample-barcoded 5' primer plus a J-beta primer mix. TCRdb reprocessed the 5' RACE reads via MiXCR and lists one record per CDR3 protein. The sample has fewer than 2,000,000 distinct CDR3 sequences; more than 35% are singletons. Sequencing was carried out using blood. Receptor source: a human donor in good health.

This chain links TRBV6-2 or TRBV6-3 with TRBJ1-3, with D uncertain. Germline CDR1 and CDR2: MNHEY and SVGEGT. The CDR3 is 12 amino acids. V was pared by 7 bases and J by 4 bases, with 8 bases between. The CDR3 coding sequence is TGTGCCAGCATCTCGGACGGAAACACCATATATTTT. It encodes CASISDGNTIYF.

CDR3 amino acids: CSAPTARRGTQYF. DNA of the CDR3: TGCAGTGCCCCCACCGCGCGCCGAGGAACGCAGTATTTT. The rearrangement links TRBV20-1 to TRBJ2-3; D not resolved. The germline V and J ends were trimmed by 6 bases and 9 bases, with 19 bases remaining between them. From germline, CDR1 is DFQATT and CDR2 SNEGSKA (reference sequence). The CDR3 is made up of 13 amino acids.

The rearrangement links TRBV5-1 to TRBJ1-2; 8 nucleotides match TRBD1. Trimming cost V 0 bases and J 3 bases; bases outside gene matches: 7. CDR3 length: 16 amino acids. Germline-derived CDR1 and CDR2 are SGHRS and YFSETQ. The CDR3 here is CASSLDGQGNDYGYTF. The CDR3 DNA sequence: TGCGCCAGCAGCTTGGATGGACAGGGAAACGACTATGGCTACACCTTC. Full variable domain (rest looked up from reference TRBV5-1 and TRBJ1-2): KAGVTQTPRYLIKTRGQQVTLSCSPISGHRSVSWYQQTPGQGLQFLFEYFSETQRNKGNFPGRFSGRQFSNSRSEMNVSTLELGDSALYLCASSLDGQGNDYGYTFGSGTRLTVV.

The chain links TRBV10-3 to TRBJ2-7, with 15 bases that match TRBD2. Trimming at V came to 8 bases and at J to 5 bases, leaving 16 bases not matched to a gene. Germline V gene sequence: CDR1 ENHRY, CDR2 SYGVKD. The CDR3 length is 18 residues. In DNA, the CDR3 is TGTGCCATCTCCCTCCTACCGGGACTAGCGGGGGGCACGGACGAGCAGTACTTC. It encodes CAISLLPGLAGGTDEQYF.

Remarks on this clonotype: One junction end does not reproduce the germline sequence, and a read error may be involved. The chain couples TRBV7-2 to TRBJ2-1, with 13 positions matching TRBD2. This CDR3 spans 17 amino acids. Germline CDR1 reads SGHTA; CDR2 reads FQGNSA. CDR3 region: CASSPRTSGGLYNGQFF. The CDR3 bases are TGTGCCAGCAGCCCAAGGACTAGCGGGGGATTATACAATGGGCAGTTCTTC. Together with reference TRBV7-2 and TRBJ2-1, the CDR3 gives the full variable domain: GAGVSQSPSNKVTEKGKDVELRCDPISGHTALYWYRQSLGQGLEFLIYFQGNSAPDKSGLPSDRFSAERTGGSVSTLTIQRTQQEDSAVYLCASSPRTSGGLYNGQFFGPGTRLTVL.

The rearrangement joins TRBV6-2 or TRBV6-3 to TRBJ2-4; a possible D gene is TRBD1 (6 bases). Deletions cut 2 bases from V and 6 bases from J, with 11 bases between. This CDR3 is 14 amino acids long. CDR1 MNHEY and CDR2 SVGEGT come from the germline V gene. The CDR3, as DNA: TGTGCCAGCAGTTACCCAGGGGATCGAAACATTCAGTACTTC. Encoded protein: CASSYPGDRNIQYF.

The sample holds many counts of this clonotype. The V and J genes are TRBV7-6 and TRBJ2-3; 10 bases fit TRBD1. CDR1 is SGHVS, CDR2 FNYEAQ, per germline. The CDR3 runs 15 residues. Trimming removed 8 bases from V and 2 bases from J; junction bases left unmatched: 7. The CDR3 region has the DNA TGTGCCAGCTCCCCGGGACAGGGGAACACAGATACGCAGTATTTT. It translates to CASSPGQGNTDTQYF.

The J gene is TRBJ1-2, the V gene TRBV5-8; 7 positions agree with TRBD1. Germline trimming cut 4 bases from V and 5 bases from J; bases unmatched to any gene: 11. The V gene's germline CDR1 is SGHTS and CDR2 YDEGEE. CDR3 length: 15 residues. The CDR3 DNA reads TGTGCCAGCAGCCAAGGGACAGCCCCATATTATGGCTACACCTTC. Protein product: CASSQGTAPYYGYTF.

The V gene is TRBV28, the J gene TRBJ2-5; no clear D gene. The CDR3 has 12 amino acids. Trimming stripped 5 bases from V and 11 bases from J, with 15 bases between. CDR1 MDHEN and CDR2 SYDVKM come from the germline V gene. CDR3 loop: CASSAVSAEQYF. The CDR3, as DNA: TGTGCCAGCAGTGCAGTATCTGCGGAGCAGTACTTC.

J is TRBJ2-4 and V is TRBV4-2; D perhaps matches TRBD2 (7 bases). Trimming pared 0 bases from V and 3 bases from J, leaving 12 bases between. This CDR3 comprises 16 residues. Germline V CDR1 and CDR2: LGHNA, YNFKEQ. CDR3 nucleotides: TGTGCCAGCAGCCAAGACAGGGAGGGGGTCAAAAACATTCAGTACTTC. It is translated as CASSQDREGVKNIQYF.

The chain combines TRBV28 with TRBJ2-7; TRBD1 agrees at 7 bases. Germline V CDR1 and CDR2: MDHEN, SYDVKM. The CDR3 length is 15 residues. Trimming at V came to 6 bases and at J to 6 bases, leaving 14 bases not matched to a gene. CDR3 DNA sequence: TGTGCCAGCAGCCCCGAGACAGGGTATCGCCCCGAGCAGTACTTC. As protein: CASSPETGYRPEQYF. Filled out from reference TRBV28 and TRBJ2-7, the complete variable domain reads DVKVTQSSRYLVKRTGEKVFLECVQDMDHENMFWYRQDPGLGLRLIYFSYDVKMKEKGDIPEGYSVSREKKERFSLILESASTNQTSMYLCASSPETGYRPEQYFGPGTRLTVT.

This CDR3 reads CASSWGYSTDTQYF. As DNA, the CDR3 is TGTGCCAGCAGCTGGGGGTATAGCACAGATACGCAGTATTTT. The chain carries TRBV7-2 and TRBJ2-3; D may correspond to TRBD1 or TRBD2 (5 bases each). The CDR3 runs to 14 residues. Trimming cost V 4 bases and J 0 bases, with 8 bases left between them. The germline V gene encodes CDR1 SGHTA and CDR2 FQGNSA.

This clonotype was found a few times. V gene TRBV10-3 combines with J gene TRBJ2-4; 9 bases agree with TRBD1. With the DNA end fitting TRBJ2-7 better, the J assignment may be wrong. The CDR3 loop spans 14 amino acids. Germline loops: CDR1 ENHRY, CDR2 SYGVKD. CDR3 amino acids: CAISARGQGREQYF. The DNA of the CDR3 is TGTGCCATCAGTGCGAGGGGACAGGGCCGCGAGCAGTACTTC.

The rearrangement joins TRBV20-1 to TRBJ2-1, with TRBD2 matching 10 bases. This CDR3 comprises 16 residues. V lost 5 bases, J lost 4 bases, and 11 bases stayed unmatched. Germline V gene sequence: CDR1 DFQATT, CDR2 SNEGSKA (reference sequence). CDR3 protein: CSAQSHPSGGYNEQFF. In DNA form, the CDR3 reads TGCAGTGCTCAATCCCACCCTAGCGGGGGATACAATGAGCAGTTCTTC.

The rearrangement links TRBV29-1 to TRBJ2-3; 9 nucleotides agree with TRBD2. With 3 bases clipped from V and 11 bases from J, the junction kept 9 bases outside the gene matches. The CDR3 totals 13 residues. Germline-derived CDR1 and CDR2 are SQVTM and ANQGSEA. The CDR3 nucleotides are TGCAGCGTTGAGGAGACTAGCGGTTACGAGCAGTATTTT. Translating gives CSVEETSGYEQYF.

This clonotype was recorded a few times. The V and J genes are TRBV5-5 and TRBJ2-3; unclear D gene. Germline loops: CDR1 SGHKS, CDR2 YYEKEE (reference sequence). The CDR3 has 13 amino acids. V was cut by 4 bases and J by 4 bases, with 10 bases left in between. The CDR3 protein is CASSPRAPDTQYF. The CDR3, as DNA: TGTGCCAGCAGCCCAAGGGCACCAGATACGCAGTATTTT.

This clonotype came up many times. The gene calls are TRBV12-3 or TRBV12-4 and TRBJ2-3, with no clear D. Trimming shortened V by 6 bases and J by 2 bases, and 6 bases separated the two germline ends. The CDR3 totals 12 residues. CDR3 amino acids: CASSFYTDTQYF. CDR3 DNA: TGTGCCAGCAGCTTCTACACAGATACGCAGTATTTT.

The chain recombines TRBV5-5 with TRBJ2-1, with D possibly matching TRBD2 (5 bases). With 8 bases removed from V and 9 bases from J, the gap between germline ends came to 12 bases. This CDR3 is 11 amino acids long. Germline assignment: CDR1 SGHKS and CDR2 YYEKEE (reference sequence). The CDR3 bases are TGTGCCAGTTTCGGGGTAAGTGAGCAGTTCTTC. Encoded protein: CASFGVSEQFF. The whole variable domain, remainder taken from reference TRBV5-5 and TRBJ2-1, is DAGVTQSPTHLIKTRGQQVTLRCSPISGHKSVSWYQQVLGQGPQFIFQYYEKEERGRGNFPDRFSARQFPNYSSELNVNALLLGDSALYLCASFGVSEQFFGPGTRLTVL.

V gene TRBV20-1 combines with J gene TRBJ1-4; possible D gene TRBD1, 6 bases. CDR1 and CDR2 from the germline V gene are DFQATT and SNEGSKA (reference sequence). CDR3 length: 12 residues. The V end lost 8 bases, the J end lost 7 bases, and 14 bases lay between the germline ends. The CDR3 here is CSSGTFGEKLFF. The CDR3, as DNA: TGCAGTTCCGGGACATTCGGTGAAAAACTGTTTTTT.

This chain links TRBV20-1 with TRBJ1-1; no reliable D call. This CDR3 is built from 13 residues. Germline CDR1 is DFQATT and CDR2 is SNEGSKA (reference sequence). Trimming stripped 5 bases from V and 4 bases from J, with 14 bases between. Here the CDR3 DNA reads TGCAGTGCTTTGGGAGACTCGGTCACTGAAGCTTTCTTT. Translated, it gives CSALGDSVTEAFF.

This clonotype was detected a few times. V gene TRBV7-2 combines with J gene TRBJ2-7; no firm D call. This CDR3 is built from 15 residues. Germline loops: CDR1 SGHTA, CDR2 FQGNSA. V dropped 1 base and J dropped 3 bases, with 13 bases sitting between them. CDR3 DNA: TGTGCCAGCAGCTTAGTTGATACGGGCTACTACGAGCAGTACTTC. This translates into CASSLVDTGYYEQYF.

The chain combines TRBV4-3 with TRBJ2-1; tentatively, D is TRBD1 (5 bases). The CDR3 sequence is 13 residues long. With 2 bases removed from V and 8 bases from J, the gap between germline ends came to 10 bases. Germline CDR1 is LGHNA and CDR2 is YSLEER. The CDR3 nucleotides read TGCGCCAGCAGCCAATCAGGGATTTATGAGCAGTTCTTC. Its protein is CASSQSGIYEQFF.

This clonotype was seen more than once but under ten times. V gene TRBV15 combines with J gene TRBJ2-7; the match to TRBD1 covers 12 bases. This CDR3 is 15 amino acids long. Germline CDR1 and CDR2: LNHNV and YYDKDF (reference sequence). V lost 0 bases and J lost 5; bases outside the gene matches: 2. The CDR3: CATSREGTGGNEQYF. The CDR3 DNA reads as TGTGCCACCAGCAGAGAAGGGACAGGGGGCAACGAGCAGTACTTC.

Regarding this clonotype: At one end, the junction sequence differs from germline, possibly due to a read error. The CDR3 bases are TGTGCCGGCAGCCCACTAGCGGGGGAAACAGATACGCAGTATTTT. Translation: CAGSPLAGETDTQYF. This chain uses TRBV7-2 with TRBJ2-3; 11 bases are a match to TRBD2. In germline, CDR1 is SGHTA, CDR2 FQGNSA. The CDR3 has 15 residues.

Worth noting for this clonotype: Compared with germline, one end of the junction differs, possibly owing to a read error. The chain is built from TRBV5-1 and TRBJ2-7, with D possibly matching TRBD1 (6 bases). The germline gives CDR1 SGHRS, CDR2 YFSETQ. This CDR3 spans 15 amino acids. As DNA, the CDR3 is TGCGTCAGCAGCTTGGGGGCAGGGGAGTCGGGCGAGCAGTACTTC. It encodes CVSSLGAGESGEQYF.

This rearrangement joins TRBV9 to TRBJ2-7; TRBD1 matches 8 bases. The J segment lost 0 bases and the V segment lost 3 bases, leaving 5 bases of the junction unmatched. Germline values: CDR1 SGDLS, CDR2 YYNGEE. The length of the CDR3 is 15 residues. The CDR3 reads CASSAGGVSSYEQYF. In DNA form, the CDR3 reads TGTGCCAGCAGCGCAGGGGGCGTAAGCTCCTACGAGCAGTACTTC.